These 9 T cell receptor beta chains were all obtained from the same sample, sequenced in a study of response to subunit inactivated influenza vaccine. Using its own MiXCR run on the RT-PCR reads, TCRdb lists one record per CDR3 protein. The profile shows about 150,000 distinct CDR3 sequences, around 10% of them singletons. The sequenced sample was CD8+ T cells sorted from PBMCs, obtained around 2 years after vaccination. The receptors derive from a man in his fifties or sixties who received an inactivated influenza vaccine.

Only a few counts were recorded for this clonotype. V and J are TRBV29-1 and TRBJ2-1; no definite D call. The CDR3 covers 13 residues. CDR1 is SQVTM and CDR2 is ANQGSEA in the germline V gene. The V gene lost 5 bases and the J gene lost 12 bases, with 20 bases spanning the gap. DNA for the CDR3: TGCAGCGTTCAGGCCACTATGGGCATCGGGCAGTTCTTC. Translated, it gives CSVQATMGIGQFF.

The chain's CDR3 is CATSPFLAGWETQYF. CDR3 DNA: TGTGCCACCAGCCCTTTTCTAGCGGGATGGGAGACCCAGTACTTC. This chain joins TRBV15 and TRBJ2-5; 9 nucleotides line up with TRBD2. Germline-derived CDR1 and CDR2 are LNHNV and YYDKDF (reference sequence). The CDR3 totals 15 residues. After removal of 5 bases from V and 5 bases from J, the junction contained 9 bases not matched to a gene.

The V call is TRBV6-1, the J call TRBJ2-1, with TRBD2 matching over 8 bases. V was pared by 9 bases and J by 1 base, with 5 bases of the junction left unmatched. The germline V gene has CDR1 MNHNS and CDR2 SASEGT. This CDR3 region has 14 residues. DNA for the CDR3: TGTGCCAGTCGAGCGGGAGAGTCCTACAATGAGCAGTTCTTC. The encoded protein is CASRAGESYNEQFF.

This clonotype has just a few counts. CDR3 protein: CATSRGFQETQYF. The CDR3 nucleotides read TGTGCCACCAGCAGAGGTTTCCAAGAGACCCAGTACTTC. The V and J genes are TRBV15 and TRBJ2-5; no definite D call. The CDR3 sequence is 13 residues long. Deletions cut 1 base from V and 1 base from J, with 4 bases between. Germline lookup yields CDR1 LNHNV and CDR2 YYDKDF (reference sequence).

The genes are TRBV6-2 or TRBV6-3 and TRBJ2-7, with 7 bases that match TRBD1. In germline, CDR1 is MNHEY, CDR2 SVGEGT. With 6 bases clipped from V and 3 bases from J, the junction kept 8 bases outside the gene matches. The CDR3 is made up of 14 amino acids. CDR3 sequence: CASRDEGQFYEQYF. For the CDR3, the DNA is TGTGCCAGCAGGGACGAGGGACAGTTCTACGAGCAGTACTTC.

This clonotype showed up just a few times. This chain uses TRBV6-2 or TRBV6-3 with TRBJ2-1, with 8 positions matching TRBD2. The CDR3 loop spans 17 amino acids. Germline V CDR1 and CDR2: MNHEY, SVGEGT. V was pared by 0 bases and J by 2 bases, with 6 bases of the junction left unmatched. The CDR3 region is CASSYSTLAGAYNEQFF. For the CDR3, the DNA is TGTGCCAGCAGTTACTCGACCCTAGCGGGCGCCTACAATGAGCAGTTCTTC.

This clonotype occurred a few times. CDR3 DNA: TGTGCCAGCAAGACCGGGGGAGGCCATGAGCAGTTCTTC. Translated, it gives CASKTGGGHEQFF. V is TRBV11-2 and J is TRBJ2-1; TRBD2 might be the D (6 bases). This CDR3 has 13 residues. From germline, CDR1 is SGHAT and CDR2 FQNNGV. Trimming took 7 bases from V and 8 from J, leaving 15 bases between them.

At least ten counts were recorded for this clonotype. This chain links TRBV12-3 or TRBV12-4 with TRBJ2-3, with D perhaps given as TRBD1 or TRBD2 (5 bases each). The CDR3 extends over 14 amino acids. The V end lost 6 bases, the J end lost 7 bases, and 17 bases lay between the germline ends. The CDR3: CASSDGASSNTQYF. CDR3 nucleotides: TGTGCCAGCAGCGACGGGGCATCCTCTAATACGCAGTATTTT.

This clonotype was seen more than once but under ten times. The chain has TRBV20-1 and TRBJ2-7; 13 nucleotides align to TRBD2. V was pared by 6 bases and J by 3 bases, with 8 bases of the junction left unmatched. CDR3 size: 15 residues. Germline lookup yields CDR1 DFQATT and CDR2 SNEGSKA (reference sequence). Here the CDR3 DNA reads TGCAGTGCGTCACTAGCGGGAGGGCCCTACTACGAGCAGTACTTC. This translates into CSASLAGGPYYEQYF.